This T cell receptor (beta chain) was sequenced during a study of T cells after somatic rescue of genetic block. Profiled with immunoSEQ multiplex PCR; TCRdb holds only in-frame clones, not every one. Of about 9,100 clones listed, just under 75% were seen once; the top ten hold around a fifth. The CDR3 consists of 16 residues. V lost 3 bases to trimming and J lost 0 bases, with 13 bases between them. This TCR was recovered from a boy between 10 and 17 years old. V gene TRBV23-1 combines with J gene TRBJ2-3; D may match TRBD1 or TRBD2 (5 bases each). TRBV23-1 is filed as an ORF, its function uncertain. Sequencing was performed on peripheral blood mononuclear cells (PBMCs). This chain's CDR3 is CASSHPGGTSTDTQYF. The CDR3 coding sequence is TGCGCCAGCAGTCATCCTGGGGGTACTAGCACAGATACGCAGTATTTT.